The clone carrying this T cell receptor beta chain has just a few counts. Its antigen is not identified. Gene labels here are mouse ones. This record comes from a study of CD8+ T cells in alopecia areata. Across the study: C3H/HeJ graft donors with spontaneous alopecia, aged roughly 6-12 months, supplied skin that was transplanted onto female C3H/HeJ mice aged about 6-11 weeks.

General observations from the study: Alphabeta T cells residing in normal skin are also sequenced in scalp samples.

cDNA reverse transcribed from extracted RNA served as the sequencing template. The method was immunoSEQ multiplex PCR; TCRdb's version includes in-frame clones alone and lacks a portion of them. This record lists roughly 110,000 clones, none seen once only, and the top ten clones contain around 20%. This clonotype was sampled from a C3H/HeJ mouse with alopecia areata. The mouse strain carries the MHC haplotype H2-k. Sequenced material: lesional skin.

The CDR3 bases that were read are TGCACCTGCAGTGCAGATGAGGGGGTGCCCTCCTAT. It encodes CTCSADEGVPSY. The complete CDR3 reads CTCSADEGVPSYEQYF. V gene TRBV1 combines with J gene TRBJ2-7; D perhaps matches TRBD1 (6 bases). The read terminates 4 residues before the CDR3 end, so the remaining end is supplied by the germline J gene. Germline CDR1 NSQYPW, CDR2 LRSPGD (reference sequence). This CDR3 comprises 16 residues. The germline V and J ends were trimmed by 0 bases and 0 bases, with 12 bases remaining between them. The complete variable domain, with remaining parts taken from reference TRBV1 and TRBJ2-7, reads VTLLEQNPRWRLVPRGQAVNLRCILKNSQYPWMSWYQQDLQKQLQWLFTLRSPGDKEVKSLPGADYLATRVTDTELRLQVANMSQGRTLYCTCSADEGVPSYEQYFGPGTRLTVL.